This record concerns one T cell receptor (beta chain) sequence. Profiled with immunoSEQ multiplex PCR; TCRdb holds only in-frame clones, not every one. The table lists around 68,000 clones, around four fifths of them singletons. This entry comes from a study of control samples from healthy donors and cancer patients. Germline V gene lookup returns CDR1 SGHAT and CDR2 FQNNGV. Trimming cost V 4 bases and J 4 bases; bases outside gene matches: 1. This CDR3 contains 13 residues. Sequenced: blood. V usage is TRBV11-2 and J usage is TRBJ1-2; 9 bases align to TRBD1. This TCR was sampled from a man aged 45-65 years in good health. CDR3 sequence: CASSSGQGYGYTF. CDR3 DNA sequence: TGTGCCAGCAGCTCGGGACAGGGCTATGGCTACACCTTC.